One and the same sample provided the 31 T cell receptor beta chains below, sequenced in a study of T cells in Graves' hyperthyroidism and ophthalmopathy. Amplification of TCR beta CDR3 regions was performed using RNA transcripts as template. The TCR CDR3 was amplified in a first-round RT-PCR using the HTBI primer set. TCRdb re-analysed the multiplex PCR reads in MiXCR, keeping a single row per CDR3 protein. The sample carries around 450,000 distinct CDR3 sequences, around 16% recorded once. The specimen was blood. These TCRs come from a woman aged 18-35 years with Graves' hyperthyroidism.

The chain couples TRBV24-1 to TRBJ2-1, with TRBD2 identical over 8 bases. Trimming removed 2 bases from V and 0 bases from J; junction bases left unmatched: 5. The CDR3 has 17 residues. CDR1 and CDR2 from the germline V gene are KGHDR and SFDVKD. This CDR3 is CATSDSLSGSSYNEQFF. As DNA, the CDR3 is TGTGCCACCAGTGATTCGCTCAGCGGGAGCTCCTACAATGAGCAGTTCTTC.

This chain joins TRBV14 and TRBJ2-3, with 7 bases aligning to TRBD2. The CDR3 is 14 residues long. Germline V gene sequence: CDR1 SGHDN, CDR2 FVKESK. Trimming took 4 bases from V and 9 from J; bases not matched to a gene: 10. This chain's CDR3 is CASSPTRTSATQYF. The CDR3 DNA follows: TGTGCCAGCAGCCCTACCCGGACTAGTGCCACGCAGTATTTT.

The rearrangement joins TRBV10-3 to TRBJ2-3; 9 bases fit TRBD2. The germline V gene encodes CDR1 ENHRY and CDR2 SYGVKD. The CDR3 contains 15 residues. The J segment lost 5 bases and the V segment lost 4 bases, leaving 7 bases of the junction unmatched. CDR3 loop: CAISGLAEGLDTQYF. The CDR3 bases are TGTGCCATCAGTGGACTAGCGGAGGGCTTAGATACGCAGTATTTT.

Many counts were recorded for this clonotype. The V call is TRBV15, the J call TRBJ1-2; no definite D call. CDR3 length: 13 residues. The germline V gene has CDR1 LNHNV and CDR2 YYDKDF (reference sequence). Trimming pared 3 bases from V and 3 bases from J, leaving 8 bases between. As DNA, the CDR3 is TGTGCCACCAGCAGGACGGAAGACTATGGCTACACCTTC. As protein: CATSRTEDYGYTF.

This clonotype came up a few times. Since a much larger clone is just one base distant, this may be a read error. This sequence joins TRBV27 and TRBJ2-7; no clear D gene. The V gene's germline CDR1 is MNHEY and CDR2 SMNVEV (reference sequence). The CDR3 is 14 residues long. The V gene lost 8 bases and the J gene lost 2 bases, with 16 bases spanning the gap. The CDR3 region has the DNA TGTGCCAGCGGTCCGTCCCAAGGGCCCTACGAGCAGTACTTC. Its translation is CASGPSQGPYEQYF.

This clonotype was seen at least ten times. This chain joins TRBV18 and TRBJ2-7, with TRBD2 identical over 10 bases. V dropped 5 bases and J dropped 3; count of bases not matched to a gene: 4. Germline V gene sequence: CDR1 KGHSH, CDR2 LQKENI. The CDR3 runs 14 residues. CDR3 protein: CASSASGRYYEQYF. For the CDR3, the DNA is TGTGCCAGCTCAGCTAGCGGGAGATACTACGAGCAGTACTTC.

This clonotype was detected many times. The chain employs TRBV4-1 and TRBJ2-7; the match to TRBD1 covers 8 bases. Germline CDR1 reads MGHRA; CDR2 reads YSYEKL. V was pared by 5 bases and J by 2 bases, with 8 bases of the junction left unmatched. The CDR3 runs to 15 residues. The CDR3 bases are TGCGCCAGCAGCTCTAGAGGGACAGGCGCCTACGAGCAGTACTTC. It encodes CASSSRGTGAYEQYF.

This chain connects TRBV27 to TRBJ2-1, with D unclear. V lost 6 bases, J lost 2 bases, and 14 bases lay in between. Germline-derived CDR1 and CDR2 are MNHEY and SMNVEV (reference sequence). CDR3 size: 15 residues. CDR3 DNA sequence: TGTGCCAGCAGGCCCACCCCATCTCCCTACAATGAGCAGTTCTTC. Its protein product is CASRPTPSPYNEQFF.

In its sample, this clonotype was seen many times. The V call is TRBV7-9, the J call TRBJ1-2, with D perhaps matching TRBD1 (6 bases). The CDR3 extends over 15 amino acids. In germline, CDR1 is SEHNR, CDR2 FQNEAQ (reference sequence). Deletions cut 6 bases from V and 6 bases from J, with 20 bases between. CDR3 nucleotide sequence: TGTGCCAGCAGACCCCCTACAGGGTTGCTCGATGGCTACACCTTC. Amino acids: CASRPPTGLLDGYTF.

This clonotype has a handful of counts. The rearrangement joins TRBV4-1 to TRBJ2-1; D is unresolved. The germline V and J ends were trimmed by 1 base and 6 bases, with 10 bases remaining between them. This CDR3 comprises 14 residues. Germline V CDR1 and CDR2: MGHRA, YSYEKL. The CDR3 is CASSQGTGGNEQFF. CDR3 coding DNA: TGCGCCAGCAGCCAAGGCACCGGTGGCAATGAGCAGTTCTTC.

The V gene is TRBV2, the J gene TRBJ1-5, with unresolved D. This CDR3 is built from 13 residues. Deletions cut 3 bases from V and 7 bases from J, with 10 bases between. CDR1 is SNHLY, CDR2 FYNNEI, per germline. CDR3: CASSDGLGQPQHF. CDR3 sequence (DNA): TGTGCCAGCAGTGACGGCCTGGGGCAGCCCCAGCATTTT. Full variable domain (missing parts from reference TRBV2 and TRBJ1-5): EPEVTQTPSHQVTQMGQEVILRCVPISNHLYFYWYRQILGQKVEFLVSFYNNEISEKSEIFDDQFSVERPDGSNFTLKIRSTKLEDSAMYFCASSDGLGQPQHFGDGTRLSIL.

V and J are TRBV4-1 and TRBJ1-4, with 7 bases fitting TRBD1. Per the germline V gene, CDR1 is MGHRA and CDR2 is YSYEKL. The CDR3 runs 15 residues. J gave up 8 bases and V 1 base, and 7 bases lay outside the gene matches. CDR3 sequence: CASSQVTGFNEKLFF. The CDR3, as DNA: TGCGCCAGCAGCCAAGTGACAGGGTTCAACGAAAAACTGTTTTTT.

CDR3 nucleotide sequence: TGTGCCAGCAGTGAAGGTGGCCGTTTGGAGACCCAGTACTTC. This gives the protein CASSEGGRLETQYF. This chain uses TRBV6-1 with TRBJ2-5; no clear D gene. The CDR3 has 14 amino acids. V lost 1 base and J lost 5, with 11 bases in between. Germline CDR1 and CDR2: MNHNS and SASEGT.

For this clonotype: Relative to the germline gene, one junction end is altered; a read error may explain this. This chain uses TRBV5-1 with TRBJ1-5; maybe TRBD1 (5 bases). The CDR3 is 16 amino acids. Germline V gene sequence: CDR1 SGHRS, CDR2 YFSETQ. CDR3 loop: CASSLAGGASNQPRHF. The CDR3 nucleotides are TGTGCCAGCAGCTTGGCTGGTGGGGCGAGCAATCAGCCCCGGCATTTT.

In this sample, this clonotype turned up many times. V gene TRBV7-9 combines with J gene TRBJ2-7, with a possible D match to TRBD2 (5 bases). CDR3 length: 13 residues. The V gene's germline CDR1 is SEHNR and CDR2 FQNEAQ (reference sequence). V gave up 4 bases and J gave up 6 bases, with 13 bases separating them. The CDR3 loop is CASSYLTGFEQYF. CDR3 in DNA: TGTGCCAGCAGCTACCTGACGGGGTTCGAGCAGTACTTC.

For the CDR3, the DNA is TGTGCCAGCAGGGACAGACAGACCTCTGGAAACACCATATATTTT. Translation gives CASRDRQTSGNTIYF. The chain carries TRBV6-1 and TRBJ1-3; possibly TRBD1 for D (6 bases). The CDR3 totals 15 residues. The germline V gene has CDR1 MNHNS and CDR2 SASEGT. The V end was cut by 6 bases, the J end by 0 bases, with 12 bases between.

In its sample, this clonotype was seen many times. The chain has TRBV18 and TRBJ1-2; D perhaps matches TRBD1 (5 bases). The CDR3 runs to 14 residues. Germline lookup yields CDR1 KGHSH and CDR2 LQKENI. V lost 3 bases and J 5 bases, leaving 13 bases between the germline ends. The CDR3 nucleotides read TGTGCCAGCTCACCCCGGGACGAAGAGTATGGCTACACCTTC. Its translation: CASSPRDEEYGYTF.

This clonotype was counted at least ten times. V gene TRBV12-3 or TRBV12-4 combines with J gene TRBJ1-1, with 8 positions matching TRBD1. The CDR3 spans 13 residues. V dropped 8 bases and J dropped 10; count of bases not matched to a gene: 12. CDR3 in amino acids: CASALSQGARAFF. The CDR3 region has the DNA TGTGCCAGCGCCTTAAGTCAGGGGGCGCGAGCTTTCTTT.

This clonotype was counted between two and nine times. The rearrangement joins TRBV5-1 to TRBJ1-1; D possibly corresponds to TRBD1 (5 bases). Germline loops: CDR1 SGHRS, CDR2 YFSETQ. The CDR3 is 14 amino acids. The V gene lost 5 bases and the J gene lost 0 bases, with 11 bases spanning the gap. The chain's CDR3 is CASRRQTMNTEAFF. The CDR3 DNA sequence: TGCGCCAGCAGACGACAGACGATGAACACTGAAGCTTTCTTT.

This chain uses TRBV28 with TRBJ2-3; TRBD1 matches at 9 bases. The V segment lost 10 bases and the J segment 4 bases; nucleotides outside the gene matches: 3. The CDR3 runs to 12 residues. CDR1 MDHEN and CDR2 SYDVKM come from the germline V gene. In DNA, the CDR3 is TGTGCCACAACAGGGGGCGCAGATACGCAGTATTTT. Translation gives CATTGGADTQYF.

This clonotype showed up many times. The chain uses TRBV2 and TRBJ1-5, with D unresolved. V lost 9 bases to trimming and J lost 11 bases, with 17 bases between them. CDR1 and CDR2 from the germline V gene are SNHLY and FYNNEI. The CDR3 loop spans 12 amino acids. The DNA for the CDR3 is TGTGCCAGTGCATTGGGGTCGCCGGCCCAGCATTTT. Residues: CASALGSPAQHF. The complete variable domain, with remaining parts taken from reference TRBV2 and TRBJ1-5, reads EPEVTQTPSHQVTQMGQEVILRCVPISNHLYFYWYRQILGQKVEFLVSFYNNEISEKSEIFDDQFSVERPDGSNFTLKIRSTKLEDSAMYFCASALGSPAQHFGDGTRLSIL.

This clonotype was counted ten times or more. The chain employs TRBV5-1 and TRBJ1-1, with D possibly being TRBD1 (6 bases). CDR1 and CDR2 from the germline V gene are SGHRS and YFSETQ. The V gene lost 0 bases and the J gene lost 0 bases, with 12 bases spanning the gap. The CDR3 totals 16 residues. In nucleotides, the CDR3 is TGCGCCAGCAGCTTGGCGCGGGCAGGGGTGAACACTGAAGCTTTCTTT. As protein: CASSLARAGVNTEAFF.

This clonotype was seen only a few times. The V call is TRBV29-1, the J call TRBJ2-7; D unresolved. Germline-derived CDR1 and CDR2 are SQVTM and ANQGSEA. Trimming took 1 base from V and 4 from J, leaving 8 bases between them. CDR3 length: 12 residues. The CDR3 loop is CSVEGSRYEQYF. The CDR3, as DNA: TGCAGCGTTGAAGGGTCAAGATACGAGCAGTACTTC.

Many counts were recorded for this clonotype. The chain links TRBV3-1 to TRBJ2-2; D may be TRBD1 or TRBD2 (5 bases each). CDR3 length equals 13 residues. Germline V gene lookup returns CDR1 LGHDT and CDR2 YNNKEL (reference sequence). Trimming shortened V by 4 bases and J by 5 bases, and 8 bases separated the two germline ends. DNA for the CDR3: TGTGCCAGCAGCCGGGACCCAACCGGGGAGCTGTTTTTT. Its translation is CASSRDPTGELFF.

This clonotype appeared many times. The CDR3 DNA reads as TGTGCCAGCAGCTTCTGGCAGGGGGACGAGCAGTACTTC. Residues: CASSFWQGDEQYF. The chain recombines TRBV7-3 with TRBJ2-7; TRBD1 matches 7 bases. The CDR3 contains 13 residues. V was pared by 3 bases and J by 5 bases, with 4 bases of the junction left unmatched. Germline V gene data show CDR1 as SGHTA and CDR2 as FQGTGA.

In its sample, this clonotype was seen many times. This chain uses TRBV5-5 with TRBJ2-2, with TRBD2 matching 8 bases. The CDR3 runs 17 residues. V shed 6 bases, J shed 2 bases, and the junction held 12 bases outside the gene matches. The germline gives CDR1 SGHKS, CDR2 YYEKEE (reference sequence). The CDR3 DNA sequence: TGTGCCAGCACCCCACCCGGGCTAGCGGGTAACACCGGGGAGCTGTTTTTT. Amino acid sequence: CASTPPGLAGNTGELFF. Full variable domain (rest looked up from reference TRBV5-5 and TRBJ2-2): DAGVTQSPTHLIKTRGQQVTLRCSPISGHKSVSWYQQVLGQGPQFIFQYYEKEERGRGNFPDRFSARQFPNYSSELNVNALLLGDSALYLCASTPPGLAGNTGELFFGEGSRLTVL.

The rearrangement joins TRBV9 to TRBJ2-1, with unresolved D. V was clipped by 0 bases and J by 12 bases, with 13 bases between them. The CDR3 runs 13 residues. Germline-derived CDR1 and CDR2 are SGDLS and YYNGEE. This chain's CDR3 is CASSVAGTPLQFF. The CDR3 DNA reads as TGTGCCAGCAGCGTAGCTGGAACCCCATTGCAGTTCTTC.

The rearrangement joins TRBV6-2 or TRBV6-3 to TRBJ2-2; D possibly corresponds to TRBD2 (6 bases). CDR1 is MNHEY and CDR2 is SVGEGT in the germline V gene. This CDR3 has 13 residues. Trimming stripped 7 bases from V and 7 bases from J, with 13 bases between. The CDR3 DNA is TGTGCCAGCAAGAGGGACTCGGGCGGGGAGCTGTTTTTT. It codes for CASKRDSGGELFF.

This clonotype was counted many times. The chain couples TRBV6-1 to TRBJ2-1; D not resolved. Trimming took 6 bases from V and 6 from J, leaving 12 bases between them. The CDR3 is 13 amino acids. CDR1 MNHNS and CDR2 SASEGT come from the germline V gene. CDR3 coding DNA: TGTGCCAGCAGGGTAATTGGGCTCAATGAGCAGTTCTTC. Translated, it gives CASRVIGLNEQFF.

In its sample, this clonotype was seen a few times. The chain carries TRBV6-1 and TRBJ1-1; 8 positions match TRBD1. The CDR3 is 14 amino acids. J was trimmed by 0 bases and V by 7 bases; bases with no gene match: 4. Looked up from germline, CDR1 is MNHNS and CDR2 is SASEGT. CDR3 in amino acids: CASTLDRVNTEAFF. In DNA, the CDR3 is TGTGCCAGCACTTTGGACAGGGTGAACACTGAAGCTTTCTTT.

The sample holds many counts of this clonotype. The V and J genes are TRBV2 and TRBJ2-1; unclear D gene. Germline CDR1 and CDR2: SNHLY and FYNNEI. V was pared by 3 bases and J by 5 bases, with 11 bases between. CDR3 length equals 14 residues. The CDR3 DNA is TGTGCCAGCAGTGATAGTGTACTGGACAATGAGCAGTTCTTC. Protein: CASSDSVLDNEQFF.